This T cell receptor (beta chain) was found in a study of graft-versus-host responses after intestinal transplantation. Overall study: Each recipient received a multivisceral, liver-intestinal, or isolated intestinal graft. For two to three years after anti-thymocyte globulin induction, all recipients took tacrolimus and steroids.

Sequencing was performed with immunoSEQ multiplex PCR; in TCRdb, only in-frame clones are kept and a portion is missing. The sample holds 1,500 to 2,000 clones, around 39% seen once. Responders labeled with CFSE (approximately 200,000) were plated with approximately 200,000 irradiated, violet-dye-labeled stimulators. A few counts support this clone. Germline V CDR1 and CDR2: SQVTM, ANQGSEA. With 1 base clipped from V and 4 bases from J, the junction kept 4 bases outside the gene matches. The CDR3 has 14 residues. This receptor was obtained from a human patient who was an organ donor for intestinal transplantation. The V gene is TRBV29-1, the J gene TRBJ1-2; 9 bases match TRBD1. Sequenced material: alloreactive CD8+ T cells from a mixed lymphocyte reaction culture, taken before transplantation. Noted subset: CFSE-low proliferating T cells sorted from roughly six-day pre-transplant mixed lymphocyte reaction (GvH or HvG direction). The CDR3 DNA reads TGCAGCGTTGAAGGGGGACAGGGTGGCTATGGCTACACCTTC. Protein product: CSVEGGQGGYGYTF. The full variable domain, its missing parts supplied by reference TRBV29-1 and TRBJ1-2, is SAVISQKPSRDICQRGTSLTIQCQVDSQVTMMFWYRQQPGQSLTLIATANQGSEATYESGFVIDKFPISRPNLTFSTLTVSNMSPEDSSIYLCSVEGGQGGYGYTFGSGTRLTVV.